One sample yielded the 32 T cell receptor beta chains listed below, sequenced in a study of T cells of healthy individuals. TCRdb used MiXCR to reprocess the 5' RACE reads, holding one entry per CDR3 protein. Of tens of thousands of distinct CDR3 sequences listed, under 20% are singletons. The receptors shown here come from a human donor in good health.

This clonotype came up many times. This chain links TRBV19 with TRBJ2-7; D unclear. The CDR3 contains 15 residues. The ends were cut back, 3 bases at V and 2 bases at J, with 14 bases in the middle. In germline, CDR1 is LNHDA, CDR2 SQIVND (reference sequence). CDR3 coding DNA: TGTGCCAGTAGTATGACCCGGCACACCCCCTACGAGCAGTACTTC. This sequence encodes CASSMTRHTPYEQYF. The whole variable domain, filled in from reference TRBV19 and TRBJ2-7, reads DGGITQSPKYLFRKEGQNVTLSCEQNLNHDAMYWYRQDPGQGLRLIYYSQIVNDFQKGDIAEGYSVSREKKESFPLTVTSAQKNPTAFYLCASSMTRHTPYEQYFGPGTRLTVT.

The chain employs TRBV6-2 or TRBV6-3 and TRBJ1-5, with D possibly TRBD1 on 5 matching bases. V gave up 6 bases and J gave up 5 bases, with 14 bases separating them. The CDR3 covers 14 residues. Germline values: CDR1 MNHEY, CDR2 SVGEGT. CDR3 bases: TGTGCCAGCAGGGTAAGGGGCTACTATCAGCCCCAGCATTTT. It yields the protein CASRVRGYYQPQHF.

This clonotype appeared a few times. The J gene is TRBJ2-3, the V gene TRBV20-1; perhaps TRBD2 as D (6 bases). CDR1 and CDR2 from the germline V gene are DFQATT and SNEGSKA (reference sequence). Trimming took off 6 bases at V and 2 bases at J, with 12 bases between the two ends. The CDR3 runs 13 residues. Here the CDR3 reads CSALSGPTDTQYF. CDR3 nucleotides: TGCAGTGCCCTCAGCGGGCCCACAGATACGCAGTATTTT.

This clonotype was recorded at least ten times. The chain has TRBV28 and TRBJ2-6; unclear D gene. V lost 8 bases, J lost 1 base, and 6 bases lay in between. The CDR3 length is 13 residues. Germline V gene sequence: CDR1 MDHEN, CDR2 SYDVKM. For the CDR3, the DNA is TGTGCCAGCCAAGATTCTGGGGCCAACGTCCTGACTTTC. This gives the protein CASQDSGANVLTF. Based on the CDR3 plus reference TRBV28 and TRBJ2-6, the full variable domain is DVKVTQSSRYLVKRTGEKVFLECVQDMDHENMFWYRQDPGLGLRLIYFSYDVKMKEKGDIPEGYSVSREKKERFSLILESASTNQTSMYLCASQDSGANVLTFGAGSRLTVL.

This clonotype was observed many times. V and J are TRBV6-5 and TRBJ2-5; D unresolved. This CDR3 contains 14 residues. Germline loops: CDR1 MNHEY, CDR2 SVGAGI. Deletions cut 4 bases from V and 5 bases from J, with 14 bases between. The CDR3 region has the DNA TGTGCCAGCAGTTTCATGGACGTCAGGGAGACCCAGTACTTC. Translating it yields CASSFMDVRETQYF.

V usage is TRBV12-3 or TRBV12-4 and J usage is TRBJ1-2; D remains unclear. Trimming shortened V by 1 base and J by 8 bases, and 11 bases separated the two germline ends. The CDR3 spans 13 residues. CDR3 DNA: TGTGCCAGCAGTTTAGGGGTGGTAGGGGGCTACACCTTC. This translates into CASSLGVVGGYTF.

This clonotype was found many times. The chain combines TRBV4-1 with TRBJ2-4; D uncertain. Trimming took 0 bases from V and 8 from J, leaving 5 bases between them. Germline CDR1 reads MGHRA; CDR2 reads YSYEKL. The CDR3 consists of 12 residues. The CDR3 here is CASSQDVDIQYF. The CDR3 DNA sequence: TGCGCCAGCAGCCAAGATGTGGACATTCAGTACTTC.

This clonotype was detected many times. The CDR3 DNA reads as TGTGCCAGCAGCCAAGTCGAAGGGGATTCCACAGATACGCAGTATTTT. Translation gives CASSQVEGDSTDTQYF. The chain joins TRBV4-2 to TRBJ2-3; a possible D gene is TRBD1 (5 bases). V shed 1 base and J shed 2 bases, with 13 bases lying between them. The CDR3 runs 16 residues. Germline V gene data show CDR1 as LGHNA and CDR2 as YNFKEQ.

There are many counts of this clonotype. The chain recombines TRBV9 with TRBJ2-5, with a possible D match to TRBD2 (5 bases). V dropped 0 bases and J dropped 4 bases, with 7 bases sitting between them. Germline lookup yields CDR1 SGDLS and CDR2 YYNGEE. The CDR3 is made up of 13 amino acids. This chain's CDR3 is CASSVGGGETQYF. Here the CDR3 DNA reads TGTGCCAGCAGCGTAGGCGGAGGAGAGACCCAGTACTTC.

This chain joins TRBV7-3 and TRBJ2-1, with D unclear. The CDR3 runs 12 residues. Germline V gene lookup returns CDR1 SGHTA and CDR2 FQGTGA. With 3 bases removed from V and 7 bases from J, the gap between germline ends came to 7 bases. The CDR3 DNA follows: TGTGCCAGCAGCTTTGGTCTTAATGAGCAGTTCTTC. Its protein product is CASSFGLNEQFF.

This clonotype has only a few counts. The chain couples TRBV7-2 to TRBJ1-4; 9 nucleotides align to TRBD1. V trimming: 5 bases; J trimming: 5 bases; junction bases outside the gene matches: 18. The CDR3 sequence is 19 residues long. The germline CDR1 and CDR2 sequences are SGHTA and FQGNSA. CDR3 sequence reads: CASSTRSGQGRPENEKLFF. The CDR3 bases are TGTGCCAGCAGCACAAGATCCGGACAGGGGCGACCCGAAAATGAAAAACTGTTTTTT.

This chain links TRBV27 with TRBJ2-3; 9 bases map to TRBD2. The CDR3 is 15 amino acids. The germline V gene encodes CDR1 MNHEY and CDR2 SMNVEV (reference sequence). J gave up 5 bases and V 5 bases, and 8 bases lay outside the gene matches. CDR3 region: CASSPSSGVLDTQYF. The DNA for the CDR3 is TGTGCCAGCAGTCCCTCTAGCGGGGTTCTAGATACGCAGTATTTT.

V is TRBV10-3 and J is TRBJ2-6; TRBD1 matches at 11 bases. The CDR3 has 18 residues. CDR1 and CDR2 from the germline V gene are ENHRY and SYGVKD. Losses at the gene ends were 4 bases for V and 2 bases for J; bases not matched to a gene: 7. CDR3 DNA: TGTGCCATCAGTGGAGGACAGGGGGCGGGAGCTGGGGCCAACGTCCTGACTTTC. Amino acid sequence: CAISGGQGAGAGANVLTF.

As concerns this clonotype: A much larger clone lies a single base off, so this may be a read error. The chain employs TRBV7-3 and TRBJ2-1; no definite D call. V was shortened by 2 bases and J by 7 bases, with 12 bases between the two germline ends. This CDR3 is built from 14 residues. Germline V gene sequence: CDR1 SGHTA, CDR2 FQGTGA. CDR3 nucleotide sequence: TGTGCCAGCAGCTTAGTCGGATGCTCTAATGAGCAGTTCTTC. The encoded protein is CASSLVGCSNEQFF.

The chain recombines TRBV27 with TRBJ1-5; 8 nucleotides agree with TRBD1. The CDR3 is 15 amino acids. The V gene's germline CDR1 is MNHEY and CDR2 SMNVEV (reference sequence). V shed 6 bases, J shed 0 bases, and the junction held 4 bases outside the gene matches. The CDR3 DNA sequence: TGTGCCAGCAGCCGGACAGGGAGTAGCAATCAGCCCCAGCATTTT. Translating it yields CASSRTGSSNQPQHF.

The CDR3 sequence: CATSRGSREGYEQYF. The CDR3, as DNA: TGTGCCACCAGCAGAGGAAGCAGGGAGGGCTACGAGCAGTACTTC. The V and J genes are TRBV15 and TRBJ2-7; 7 positions match TRBD2. Losses at the gene ends were 1 base for V and 3 bases for J; bases not matched to a gene: 6. CDR3 length equals 15 residues. Per the germline V gene, CDR1 is LNHNV and CDR2 is YYDKDF (reference sequence).

The table lists this clonotype with many counts. This sequence joins TRBV15 and TRBJ1-6; D might be TRBD1 (5 bases). CDR3 length: 15 residues. Between the trimmed V and J ends, which lost 1 base and 7 bases, there was a span of 11 bases. Germline CDR1 reads LNHNV; CDR2 reads YYDKDF (reference sequence). The CDR3 reads CATSRVAKGNSPLHF. CDR3 sequence (DNA): TGTGCCACCAGCAGAGTAGCCAAGGGGAATTCACCCCTCCACTTT.

This clonotype was detected only a few times. The chain has TRBV12-3 or TRBV12-4 and TRBJ1-4, with no clear D. V was pared by 4 bases and J by 6 bases, with 12 bases between. The CDR3 length is 14 residues. This CDR3 reads CASSYSGKYEKLFF. In DNA, the CDR3 is TGTGCCAGCAGTTATTCCGGGAAGTATGAAAAACTGTTTTTT.

This clonotype has only one observation. The chain uses TRBV6-6 and TRBJ1-2, with D maybe TRBD1 (5 bases). Germline CDR1 reads MNHNY; CDR2 reads SVGAGI (reference sequence). This CDR3 comprises 11 residues. V gave up 6 bases and J gave up 8 bases, with 10 bases separating them. The CDR3 sequence is CASSKRGGYTF. The CDR3 bases are TGTGCCAGCAGCAAACGGGGGGGCTACACCTTC.

The genes are TRBV28 and TRBJ2-5; 7 bases agree with TRBD2. CDR1 is MDHEN, CDR2 SYDVKM, per germline. V dropped 6 bases and J dropped 5; count of bases not matched to a gene: 9. The CDR3 has 14 residues. The CDR3 DNA follows: TGTGCCAGCAGCGGGGTACGGGGGGATGAGACCCAGTACTTC. Amino acid sequence: CASSGVRGDETQYF.

There are many counts of this clonotype. The chain is built from TRBV7-3 and TRBJ2-1; 9 bases are a match to TRBD2. Germline lookup yields CDR1 SGHTA and CDR2 FQGTGA. V shed 5 bases, J shed 2 bases, and the junction held 7 bases outside the gene matches. The CDR3 extends over 16 amino acids. CDR3 coding DNA: TGTGCCAGCAGCCTAGGGACTAGCCAACCCTACAATGAGCAGTTCTTC. Residues: CASSLGTSQPYNEQFF.

The chain uses TRBV6-1 and TRBJ1-5, with D possibly matching TRBD1 (5 bases). Germline V CDR1 and CDR2: MNHNS, SASEGT. The CDR3 is 16 amino acids. Between the trimmed V and J ends, which lost 7 bases and 0 bases, there was a span of 16 bases. The CDR3 DNA reads as TGTGCCAGCAAGGGACGGAGGATTTATAGCAATCAGCCCCAGCATTTT. It specifies CASKGRRIYSNQPQHF.

This clonotype has at least ten counts. The V and J genes are TRBV12-3 or TRBV12-4 and TRBJ2-2; D unclear. The CDR3 consists of 13 residues. Between the trimmed V and J ends, which lost 3 bases and 7 bases, there was a span of 9 bases. The CDR3, as DNA: TGTGCCAGCAGTTTTAAGAGTTACGGGGAGCTGTTTTTT. Protein sequence: CASSFKSYGELFF.

This clonotype showed up many times. V usage is TRBV28 and J usage is TRBJ1-3, with D perhaps TRBD1 (6 bases). The V and J ends lost 7 bases and 8 bases respectively, with 18 bases between them. Germline lookup yields CDR1 MDHEN and CDR2 SYDVKM. This CDR3 has 14 amino acids. The CDR3 bases are TGTGCCAGCACCCCAGGAGGGGGGGCGTACACCATATATTTT. This sequence encodes CASTPGGGAYTIYF. Looking up the rest from reference TRBV28 and TRBJ1-3 gives the full variable domain: DVKVTQSSRYLVKRTGEKVFLECVQDMDHENMFWYRQDPGLGLRLIYFSYDVKMKEKGDIPEGYSVSREKKERFSLILESASTNQTSMYLCASTPGGGAYTIYFGEGSWLTVV.

The chain recombines TRBV7-8 with TRBJ2-7; TRBD1 might be the D (5 bases). The CDR3 sequence is 13 residues long. Looked up from germline, CDR1 is SGHVS and CDR2 is FQNEAQ. Trimming removed 5 bases at V and 5 bases at J, with 13 bases between. CDR3 nucleotides: TGTGCCAGCAGCGGCGACTTAGGGGACGAGCAGTACTTC. Its translation: CASSGDLGDEQYF.

Many counts were recorded for this clonotype. The chain recombines TRBV29-1 with TRBJ2-3; 8 nucleotides align to TRBD2. The V gene's germline CDR1 is SQVTM and CDR2 ANQGSEA. V shed 0 bases and J 7 bases; nucleotides not matched to a gene: 9. CDR3 length: 15 residues. In nucleotides, the CDR3 is TGCAGCGTTGAAGAAAGAGGCGGGAGGAGAAATACGCAGTATTTT. Translation gives CSVEERGGRRNTQYF.

The DNA for the CDR3 is TGCGCCAGCAGTCGTGCCAACAGGGATTCCGAGCAGTACTTC. Translation: CASSRANRDSEQYF. The rearrangement uses TRBV5-1 and TRBJ2-7, with D possibly TRBD1 on 6 matching bases. Trimming took 5 bases from V and 6 from J, leaving 18 bases between them. The CDR3 is made up of 14 amino acids. The V gene's germline CDR1 is SGHRS and CDR2 YFSETQ.

This chain uses TRBV15 with TRBJ2-5; 7 positions match TRBD2. The germline gives CDR1 LNHNV, CDR2 YYDKDF (reference sequence). This CDR3 region has 15 residues. With 0 bases clipped from V and 5 bases from J, the junction kept 6 bases outside the gene matches. CDR3 sequence reads: CATSRDNLGGETQYF. The CDR3, as DNA: TGTGCCACCAGCAGAGATAACCTGGGGGGGGAGACCCAGTACTTC.

To note about this clonotype: A read error may be the cause here, since a much bigger clone is one base away. This chain connects TRBV12-3 or TRBV12-4 to TRBJ1-2; 9 bases are a match to TRBD1. This CDR3 is 16 amino acids long. The CDR3 loop reads CASSLGQGRSTYGYNF. For the CDR3, the DNA is TGTGCCAGCAGCCTCGGACAGGGGAGGTCGACCTATGGCTACAACTTC.

This chain uses TRBV3-1 with TRBJ2-7; 8 nucleotides line up with TRBD1. In germline, CDR1 is LGHDT, CDR2 YNNKEL (reference sequence). This CDR3 region has 14 residues. V shed 3 bases and J 6 bases; nucleotides not matched to a gene: 7. The CDR3: CASSHGQGKGEQYF. The CDR3 nucleotides are TGTGCCAGCAGCCATGGACAGGGAAAGGGCGAGCAGTACTTC.

This clonotype showed up many times. V gene TRBV7-2 combines with J gene TRBJ1-5; D gene uncertain. This CDR3 has 15 amino acids. V lost 0 bases, J lost 10 bases, and 16 bases lay in between. Germline V CDR1 and CDR2: SGHTA, FQGNSA. The CDR3 is CASSLAAGSIHPQHF. CDR3 coding DNA: TGTGCCAGCAGCTTAGCGGCCGGGTCCATTCATCCCCAGCATTTT. The full variable domain, with the rest looked up from reference TRBV7-2 and TRBJ1-5, is GAGVSQSPSNKVTEKGKDVELRCDPISGHTALYWYRQSLGQGLEFLIYFQGNSAPDKSGLPSDRFSAERTGGSVSTLTIQRTQQEDSAVYLCASSLAAGSIHPQHFGDGTRLSIL.

At least ten counts were recorded for this clonotype. The CDR3 sequence is CSALNGDYGYTF. Written as DNA, the CDR3 is TGCAGCGCCCTAAATGGGGACTATGGCTACACCTTC. The chain couples TRBV29-1 to TRBJ1-2, with no clear D. CDR1 is SQVTM, CDR2 ANQGSEA, per germline. The CDR3 sequence is 12 residues long. V was trimmed by 7 bases and J by 3 bases, leaving 12 bases between them.